These 24 T cell receptor beta chains were all obtained from the same sample, sequenced in a study of regulatory T cells in long-lasting Graves disease. Both iRepertoire HTBI primers and Arm-PCR of CDR3 regions were used to build the TCR beta libraries. A single record per CDR3 protein comes from TCRdb applying MiXCR to the multiplex PCR reads. Altogether hundreds of thousands of distinct CDR3 sequences are present, approximately 15% being singletons, with the ten largest covering about 9.1%. This sample's time point: newly diagnosed GD, antithyroid drugs for less than 3 months. Extracted RNA from PBMCs served as the source of the TCR library. These same records also appear under a second study, on T cells in Graves' hyperthyroidism and ophthalmopathy.

The starting material was peripheral blood mononuclear cells (PBMCs), obtained at new diagnosis, from a patient treated with antithyroid drugs. The receptors come from a man aged 25 to 40 with Graves disease.

Many counts were recorded for this clonotype. The gene calls are TRBV12-3 or TRBV12-4 and TRBJ2-4; 7 bases are a match to TRBD2. The CDR3 is made up of 11 amino acids. Trimming cost V 3 bases and J 11 bases; bases outside gene matches: 1. The CDR3 is CASSFLAVQYF. CDR3 DNA: TGTGCCAGCAGTTTCCTAGCGGTTCAGTACTTC.

The table lists this clonotype with many counts. CDR3 region: CASSLSRTGAGAFF. CDR3 in DNA: TGTGCCAGCAGTTTATCGCGGACAGGGGCCGGGGCTTTCTTT. The chain combines TRBV12-3 or TRBV12-4 with TRBJ1-1, with 9 bases matching TRBD1. The CDR3 length is 14 residues. The trim removed 2 bases at V and 11 bases at J, leaving 9 bases unmatched.

This clonotype appeared once. Since a much larger clone is just one base distant, this may be a read error. V usage is TRBV5-1 and J usage is TRBJ2-7; D remains unclear. This CDR3 is built from 15 residues. Germline-derived CDR1 and CDR2 are SGHRS and YFSETQ. The CDR3 DNA sequence: TGCGCCAGCAGCTTGGGTACACGGATGACCTACGGGCAGTACTTC. Amino acids: CASSLGTRMTYGQYF.

As for this clonotype: Since a far larger clone is one base different, this is likely a read error. In DNA, the CDR3 is TGTGCCAGCAGCCAAGACAGGAGCGGGGGCACCTACGAGCAGTTCTTC. This translates into CASSQDRSGGTYEQFF. The chain combines TRBV3-1 with TRBJ2-1, with TRBD2 identical over 8 bases. Germline CDR1 and CDR2: LGHDT and YNNKEL (reference sequence). J gave up 10 bases and V 0 bases, and 11 bases lay outside the gene matches. The CDR3 is 16 amino acids.

This clonotype was observed at least ten times. This sequence joins TRBV2 and TRBJ2-2, with 8 nucleotides matching TRBD2. The ends lost 7 bases at V and 5 bases at J; junction bases unmatched: 3. Germline V gene lookup returns CDR1 SNHLY and CDR2 FYNNEI. The CDR3 runs to 13 residues. The CDR3 region is CASTAGGTGELFF. CDR3 nucleotide sequence: TGTGCCAGCACCGCGGGAGGAACCGGGGAGCTGTTTTTT.

This clonotype was counted between two and nine times. V usage is TRBV7-6 and J usage is TRBJ2-7; D might be TRBD2 (5 bases). Germline V gene lookup returns CDR1 SGHVS and CDR2 FNYEAQ. The CDR3 totals 13 residues. Trimming removed 7 bases at V and 1 base at J, with 11 bases between. CDR3 region: CASKEGGSYEQYF. DNA of the CDR3: TGTGCCAGCAAGGAAGGCGGGTCCTACGAGCAGTACTTC.

The gene calls are TRBV9 and TRBJ2-3, with D possibly being TRBD2 (6 bases). In germline, CDR1 is SGDLS, CDR2 YYNGEE. The germline V and J ends were trimmed by 1 base and 3 bases, with 24 bases remaining between them. The CDR3 is 19 amino acids. The CDR3 loop reads CASSVIPQEPVGGTDTQYF. CDR3 nucleotides: TGTGCCAGCAGCGTAATACCCCAAGAACCGGTGGGAGGTACAGATACGCAGTATTTT. Full variable domain (missing parts from reference TRBV9 and TRBJ2-3): DSGVTQTPKHLITATGQRVTLRCSPRSGDLSVYWYQQSLDQGLQFLIQYYNGEERAKGNILERFSAQQFPDLHSELNLSSLELGDSALYFCASSVIPQEPVGGTDTQYFGPGTRLTVL.

This chain uses TRBV7-9 with TRBJ2-1; 10 nucleotides align to TRBD1. This CDR3 has 18 amino acids. V shed 5 bases, J shed 9 bases, and the junction held 19 bases outside the gene matches. Germline V gene lookup returns CDR1 SEHNR and CDR2 FQNEAQ (reference sequence). This chain's CDR3 is CASSPRPWTGGESGEQFF. The DNA for the CDR3 is TGTGCCAGCAGCCCCCGACCGTGGACAGGGGGAGAAAGTGGTGAGCAGTTCTTC.

Notes on this clonotype: Sequence at one end of the junction differs from germline and may be a read error. The V gene is TRBV7-7, the J gene TRBJ2-2; TRBD2 is a possible D gene (5 bases). The germline CDR1 and CDR2 sequences are SSHAT and FNYEAQ (reference sequence). CDR3 size: 16 residues. Written as DNA, the CDR3 is TGTGCTAGCAGCTTAGATGTTCGGGATATCGCCGGGGAGCTGTTTTTT. It specifies CASSLDVRDIAGELFF.

This clonotype was picked up a small number of times. This chain joins TRBV11-1 and TRBJ2-2; 11 nucleotides line up with TRBD2. CDR1 and CDR2 from the germline V gene are SGHAT and FQDESV (reference sequence). V gave up 8 bases and J gave up 8 bases; unmatched junction bases: 7. The CDR3 length is 14 residues. CDR3 region: CASVLAGDTGELFF. CDR3 DNA: TGTGCCAGCGTACTAGCGGGAGATACTGGGGAGCTGTTTTTT. Together with reference TRBV11-1 and TRBJ2-2, the CDR3 gives the full variable domain: EAEVAQSPRYKITEKSQAVAFWCDPISGHATLYWYRQILGQGPELLVQFQDESVVDDSQLPKDRFSAERLKGVDSTLKIQPAELGDSAMYLCASVLAGDTGELFFGEGSRLTVL.

This clonotype was found a few times. For the CDR3, the DNA is TGTGCCAGCAGCAGAACAGGGGGCGCATTCGAGACCCAGTACTTC. This sequence encodes CASSRTGGAFETQYF. This sequence joins TRBV9 and TRBJ2-5; TRBD1 agrees at 9 bases. J gave up 5 bases and V 4 bases, and 9 bases lay outside the gene matches. The CDR3 is 15 amino acids. Per the germline V gene, CDR1 is SGDLS and CDR2 is YYNGEE.

This clonotype was counted many times. The V and J genes are TRBV30 and TRBJ2-1; D is possibly TRBD1 (6 bases). Germline assignment: CDR1 GTSNPN and CDR2 SVGIG (reference sequence). V lost 0 bases and J lost 5, with 8 bases in between. The CDR3 is 13 residues long. The CDR3, as DNA: TGTGCCTGGAGTGTATACAGGGACAATGAGCAGTTCTTC. Translation gives CAWSVYRDNEQFF.

As DNA, the CDR3 is TGTGCCAGCAGTTTATCGGCAGGGGAGGAGACCCAGTACTTC. Translation gives CASSLSAGEETQYF. The chain couples TRBV12-3 or TRBV12-4 to TRBJ2-5; D may be TRBD1 (6 bases). Deletions cut 2 bases from V and 5 bases from J, with 12 bases between. CDR3 length equals 14 residues.

This clonotype showed up many times. The chain recombines TRBV27 with TRBJ2-7; 9 nucleotides match TRBD1. The CDR3 is 14 residues long. Germline CDR1 reads MNHEY; CDR2 reads SMNVEV (reference sequence). V was clipped by 7 bases and J by 0 bases; unmatched bases: 4. The CDR3 bases are TGTGCCAGCATCGGACAGGGGAACTCCTACGAGCAGTACTTC. Its protein is CASIGQGNSYEQYF.

The sample holds many counts of this clonotype. The rearrangement links TRBV20-1 to TRBJ2-3; D gene unclear. Trimming stripped 6 bases from V and 2 bases from J, with 12 bases between. Germline V CDR1 and CDR2: DFQATT, SNEGSKA (reference sequence). There are 13 residues in the CDR3. The CDR3 DNA is TGCAGTGCCCCGGCTCTGACCACAGATACGCAGTATTTT. This codes for CSAPALTTDTQYF.

This clonotype was counted only a few times. This chain joins TRBV29-1 and TRBJ2-3; 8 bases are shared with TRBD2. The CDR3 extends over 19 amino acids. Trimming took 6 bases from V and 5 from J; bases not matched to a gene: 25. CDR1 SQVTM and CDR2 ANQGSEA come from the germline V gene. The chain's CDR3 is CSVKSWGKLAGLSRDTQYF. CDR3 DNA sequence: TGCAGCGTAAAGTCGTGGGGGAAGTTAGCGGGACTATCCAGAGATACGCAGTATTTT.

This clonotype was counted at least ten times. The chain employs TRBV7-8 and TRBJ1-1; no clear D gene. Germline V gives CDR1 SGHVS, CDR2 FQNEAQ. The CDR3 covers 14 residues. V was trimmed by 1 base and J by 4 bases, leaving 10 bases between them. The CDR3 region has the DNA TGTGCCAGCAGCTTAGTCCAGCTAGGCACTGAAGCTTTCTTT. Its translation: CASSLVQLGTEAFF.

This clonotype appeared many times. The genes are TRBV11-2 and TRBJ2-1, with D maybe TRBD2 (5 bases). Trimming left V 5 bases short and J 7 bases short, with 18 bases between. The CDR3 extends over 15 amino acids. Germline V gene lookup returns CDR1 SGHAT and CDR2 FQNNGV. CDR3 coding DNA: TGTGCCAGCAGCCCCCCACAGCGGAGTCGGAATGAGCAGTTCTTC. This codes for CASSPPQRSRNEQFF. The variable domain in full, completed from reference TRBV11-2 and TRBJ2-1, reads EAGVAQSPRYKIIEKRQSVAFWCNPISGHATLYWYQQILGQGPKLLIQFQNNGVVDDSQLPKDRFSAERLKGVDSTLKIQPAKLEDSAVYLCASSPPQRSRNEQFFGPGTRLTVL.

Ten or more counts support this clonotype. This CDR3 reads CASSLTGELNTEAFF. CDR3 in DNA: TGTGCCAGCAGTTTGACGGGGGAACTAAACACTGAAGCTTTCTTT. V is TRBV6-5 and J is TRBJ1-1, with D tentatively TRBD1 (5 bases). Germline CDR1 MNHEY, CDR2 SVGAGI. Trimming left V 4 bases short and J 2 bases short, with 14 bases between. The CDR3 length is 15 residues.

The CDR3 coding sequence is TGTGCCACCAGCGGGGAGACAGGGCCGGAGAACACTGAAGCTTTCTTT. Its translation: CATSGETGPENTEAFF. J is TRBJ1-1 and V is TRBV15, with 7 bases fitting TRBD1. CDR1 and CDR2 from the germline V gene are LNHNV and YYDKDF (reference sequence). This CDR3 is 16 amino acids long. The junction had 10 bases not matched to a gene; V was cut back by 5 bases and J by 1 base.

The sample holds many counts of this clonotype. The V call is TRBV5-1, the J call TRBJ2-7; 8 nucleotides line up with TRBD1. CDR1 SGHRS and CDR2 YFSETQ come from the germline V gene. The V gene end was trimmed by 4 bases and the J gene end by 3 bases; junction bases not matched to a gene: 6. CDR3 length: 14 residues. CDR3: CASSVSGTGYEQYF. The CDR3 coding sequence is TGCGCCAGCAGCGTATCCGGGACAGGCTACGAGCAGTACTTC.

The V and J genes are TRBV7-2 and TRBJ2-7; 9 bases match TRBD2. Losses at the gene ends were 1 base for V and 7 bases for J; bases not matched to a gene: 5. The CDR3 spans 14 residues. CDR1 and CDR2 (germline): SGHTA, FQGNSA. In DNA form, the CDR3 reads TGTGCCAGCAGCTTAGGCGGGAGGGGGGGAGAGCAGTACTTC. Translation: CASSLGGRGGEQYF. The full variable domain, completed using reference TRBV7-2 and TRBJ2-7, is GAGVSQSPSNKVTEKGKDVELRCDPISGHTALYWYRQSLGQGLEFLIYFQGNSAPDKSGLPSDRFSAERTGGSVSTLTIQRTQQEDSAVYLCASSLGGRGGEQYFGPGTRLTVT.

The chain links TRBV3-1 to TRBJ2-1, with 9 bases that match TRBD2. The V gene's germline CDR1 is LGHDT and CDR2 YNNKEL (reference sequence). This CDR3 comprises 15 residues. V shed 4 bases, J shed 6 bases, and the junction held 7 bases outside the gene matches. CDR3 nucleotide sequence: TGTGCCAGCAGCCCCGGGGGTAGCGGGAGCAATGAGCAGTTCTTC. This encodes CASSPGGSGSNEQFF.

This clonotype has ten or more counts. The chain uses TRBV20-1 and TRBJ2-7; D is ambiguous. Between the trimmed V and J ends, which lost 3 bases and 5 bases, there was a span of 14 bases. The CDR3 covers 13 residues. The germline V gene encodes CDR1 DFQATT and CDR2 SNEGSKA (reference sequence). The CDR3 sequence is CSASETLLDEQYF. DNA for the CDR3: TGCAGTGCTAGTGAGACCCTCCTCGACGAGCAGTACTTC.